The text below deals with one T cell receptor (beta chain). The antigen is unknown. Measured with immunoSEQ multiplex PCR; TCRdb has only the in-frame clones, and not every one. The sample carries roughly 160,000 clones, about 91% recorded once. The data belong to a study of T cell responses to AZD1222 COVID-19 vaccine. V was shortened by 4 bases and J by 0 bases, with 7 bases between the two germline ends. Germline CDR1 SGHTS, CDR2 YDEGEE. The CDR3 has 13 amino acids. Study-wide results and limits: It should be noted that donors were predominantly white British and more often female, and clonal diversity was possibly underestimated. Seropositivity was recorded at baseline in only 6 or 7 AZD1222 recipients.

Doses given second, at about 4 or about 12 weeks, were pooled. This TCR derives from an adult who received the AZD1222 COVID-19 vaccine. The chain links TRBV5-8 to TRBJ1-1; D is unresolved. Sequencing was performed on peripheral blood, taken 28 days after the second AZD1222 dose. The CDR3 nucleotides are TGTGCCAGCAGCCTAGGATTGAACACTGAAGCTTTCTTT. Translation: CASSLGLNTEAFF.